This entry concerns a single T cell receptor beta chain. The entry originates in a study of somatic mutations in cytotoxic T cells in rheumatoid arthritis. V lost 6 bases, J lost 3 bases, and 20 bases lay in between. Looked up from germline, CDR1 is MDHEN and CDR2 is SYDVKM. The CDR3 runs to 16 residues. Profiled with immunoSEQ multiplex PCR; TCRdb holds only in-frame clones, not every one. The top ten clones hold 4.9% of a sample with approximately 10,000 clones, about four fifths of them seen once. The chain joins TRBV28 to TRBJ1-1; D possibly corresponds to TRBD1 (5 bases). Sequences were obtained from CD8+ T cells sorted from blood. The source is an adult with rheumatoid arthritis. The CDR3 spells CASSGPRLGAYTEAFF. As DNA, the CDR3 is TGTGCCAGCAGCGGACCCAGATTAGGGGCTTACACTGAAGCTTTCTTT. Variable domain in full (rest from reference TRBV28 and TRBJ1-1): DVKVTQSSRYLVKRTGEKVFLECVQDMDHENMFWYRQDPGLGLRLIYFSYDVKMKEKGDIPEGYSVSREKKERFSLILESASTNQTSMYLCASSGPRLGAYTEAFFGQGTRLTVV.